The next 28 T cell receptor beta chains were all read from a single sample in a study of T-cell memory formation after mild COVID-19. TCRdb passed the 5' RACE reads through MiXCR, listing each CDR3 protein once. In the table there are around 310,000 distinct CDR3 sequences, 13% to 15% of which are singletons. The sample consisted of PBMCs or a T cell subset sorted from them (not recorded which). The receptors derive from a man younger than 35 who had mild COVID-19 (a few samples of this study predate the infection). Cell type and time point are not known.

The chain combines TRBV12-3 or TRBV12-4 with TRBJ2-3; D is unresolved. This CDR3 spans 12 amino acids. Trimming shortened V by 3 bases and J by 9 bases, and 10 bases separated the two germline ends. CDR3 in amino acids: CASSFTLSTQYF. DNA for the CDR3: TGTGCCAGCAGTTTTACCCTGTCAACGCAGTATTTT.

The chain links TRBV15 to TRBJ2-2; 11 nucleotides align to TRBD2. Germline V gives CDR1 LNHNV, CDR2 YYDKDF (reference sequence). This CDR3 is 16 amino acids long. Losses at the gene ends were 5 bases for V and 3 bases for J; bases not matched to a gene: 5. The DNA of the CDR3 is TGTGCCACCAGCCCACTAGCGGGGGTGGACACCGGGGAGCTGTTTTTT. Protein sequence: CATSPLAGVDTGELFF.

This clonotype was counted a few times. V gene TRBV2 combines with J gene TRBJ2-1; 8 positions match TRBD1. CDR1 and CDR2 (germline): SNHLY, FYNNEI. V lost 6 bases, J lost 6 bases, and 19 bases stayed unmatched. This CDR3 has 18 residues. This chain's CDR3 is CASSRTGPHEPILNEQFF. The CDR3 DNA reads as TGTGCCAGCAGCAGGACAGGGCCCCACGAACCCATACTCAATGAGCAGTTCTTC.

This rearrangement joins TRBV7-2 to TRBJ2-7; 11 bases map to TRBD2. The CDR3 contains 13 residues. The V and J ends lost 9 bases and 5 bases, in that order; junction bases with no gene match: 6. Germline V gene lookup returns CDR1 SGHTA and CDR2 FQGNSA. The CDR3 is CASRVAGGHEQYV. The CDR3 bases are TGTGCCAGTAGAGTAGCGGGGGGGCACGAGCAGTACGTC.

This chain links TRBV11-2 with TRBJ2-3, with TRBD2 identical over 10 bases. The CDR3 spans 14 residues. Germline values: CDR1 SGHAT, CDR2 FQNNGV. V was clipped by 5 bases and J by 4 bases; unmatched bases: 3. The CDR3 sequence: CASSVAGGPDTQYF. For the CDR3, the DNA is TGTGCCAGCAGCGTAGCGGGGGGCCCAGATACGCAGTATTTT.

In its sample, this clonotype was seen a few times. The gene calls are TRBV5-6 and TRBJ1-5, with 9 positions matching TRBD1. Trimming cost V 5 bases and J 6 bases; bases outside gene matches: 3. There are 13 residues in the CDR3. Germline lookup yields CDR1 SGHDT and CDR2 YYEEEE. Here the CDR3 reads CASSTGGLQPQHF. The CDR3 bases are TGTGCCAGCAGTACAGGGGGCCTTCAGCCCCAGCATTTT.

Only a few counts were recorded for this clonotype. The CDR3 sequence is CASSRRTGGSDYGYTF. The CDR3 nucleotides read TGTGCCAGCAGCCGACGGACGGGAGGGTCCGACTATGGCTACACCTTC. V usage is TRBV6-5 and J usage is TRBJ1-2; no clear D. V was trimmed by 6 bases and J by 3 bases, leaving 20 bases between them. The CDR3 contains 16 residues. From germline, CDR1 is MNHEY and CDR2 SVGAGI.

This clonotype has only a few counts. The genes are TRBV29-1 and TRBJ1-2; 8 nucleotides match TRBD1. CDR1 and CDR2 (germline): SQVTM, ANQGSEA. The CDR3 loop spans 14 amino acids. V dropped 4 bases and J dropped 2; count of bases not matched to a gene: 6. In DNA, the CDR3 is TGCAGCGTTGTCCGGACAGGGACAAACTATGGCTACACCTTC. Translation: CSVVRTGTNYGYTF.

This clonotype occurred a few times. The chain joins TRBV5-5 to TRBJ2-3, with no clear D. Between the trimmed V and J ends, which lost 5 bases and 0 bases, there was a span of 19 bases. The length of the CDR3 is 17 residues. Per germline, CDR1 SGHKS and CDR2 YYEKEE (reference sequence). CDR3 region: CASSPSRRETSTDTQYF. The CDR3 nucleotides are TGTGCCAGCAGTCCATCCCGGAGAGAGACTAGCACAGATACGCAGTATTTT. The full variable domain, its missing parts supplied by reference TRBV5-5 and TRBJ2-3, is DAGVTQSPTHLIKTRGQQVTLRCSPISGHKSVSWYQQVLGQGPQFIFQYYEKEERGRGNFPDRFSARQFPNYSSELNVNALLLGDSALYLCASSPSRRETSTDTQYFGPGTRLTVL.

The rearrangement links TRBV7-9 to TRBJ2-7; D is perhaps TRBD1 (5 bases). CDR3 size: 13 residues. The germline V and J ends were trimmed by 5 bases and 3 bases, with 11 bases remaining between them. Germline CDR1 is SEHNR and CDR2 is FQNEAQ (reference sequence). The CDR3: CASSDKQVYEQYF. The CDR3 DNA follows: TGTGCCAGCAGCGACAAACAGGTCTACGAGCAGTACTTC.

The chain uses TRBV5-1 and TRBJ2-5, with D unclear. The germline V gene has CDR1 SGHRS and CDR2 YFSETQ. With 1 base removed from V and 3 bases from J, the gap between germline ends came to 7 bases. The CDR3 consists of 13 residues. The CDR3 nucleotides are TGCGCCAGCAGCTTGTGGGATAAAGAGACCCAGTACTTC. It specifies CASSLWDKETQYF.

This clonotype was detected only a few times. The chain employs TRBV5-1 and TRBJ1-2; D uncertain. The germline V and J ends were trimmed by 0 bases and 2 bases, with 11 bases remaining between them. CDR3 length: 15 amino acids. CDR1 is SGHRS, CDR2 YFSETQ, per germline. The CDR3 DNA follows: TGCGCCAGCAGCTTGGCCGGAGGATTCAACTATGGCTACACCTTC. It is translated as CASSLAGGFNYGYTF.

The V call is TRBV28, the J call TRBJ1-2; TRBD1 is a possible D gene (5 bases). The CDR3 has 12 residues. Germline V gene sequence: CDR1 MDHEN, CDR2 SYDVKM. Trimming took off 6 bases at V and 6 bases at J, with 11 bases between the two ends. CDR3 DNA sequence: TGTGCCAGCAGGGGGGTTGAACATGGCTACACCTTC. It encodes CASRGVEHGYTF.

This clonotype appeared a few times. This sequence joins TRBV9 and TRBJ2-1, with 8 bases lining up with TRBD2. Unmatched junction bases numbered 8, after V lost 5 bases and J lost 4 bases. The CDR3 is 15 amino acids. The V gene's germline CDR1 is SGDLS and CDR2 YYNGEE. CDR3 amino acids: CASSVASGYYNEQFF. The CDR3 region has the DNA TGTGCCAGCAGTGTTGCTAGCGGGTATTACAATGAGCAGTTCTTC.

This clonotype was detected ten times or more. The chain has TRBV4-3 and TRBJ1-5, with D hard to call. V was pared by 0 bases and J by 0 bases, with 9 bases between. Germline V gene sequence: CDR1 LGHNA, CDR2 YSLEER. The CDR3 is made up of 16 amino acids. Here the CDR3 DNA reads TGCGCCAGCAGCCAAGATTGGACCAATAGCAATCAGCCCCAGCATTTT. Encoded protein: CASSQDWTNSNQPQHF.

The chain has TRBV7-2 and TRBJ1-2, with D perhaps TRBD1 (5 bases). V was pared by 5 bases and J by 3 bases, with 16 bases between. Germline CDR1 SGHTA, CDR2 FQGNSA. This CDR3 is built from 15 residues. Here the CDR3 DNA reads TGTGCCAGCAGCATTTCAGGGACGTTCGACTATGGCTACACCTTC. This codes for CASSISGTFDYGYTF.

This clonotype has just a few counts. The rearrangement links TRBV5-1 to TRBJ1-2, with 7 bases aligning to TRBD1. V was pared by 2 bases and J by 1 base, with 5 bases of the junction left unmatched. Germline V gene lookup returns CDR1 SGHRS and CDR2 YFSETQ. The CDR3 sequence is 15 residues long. The CDR3, as DNA: TGCGCCAGCAGCTTCGGACAGGTCGGTAACTATGGCTACACCTTC. Translating gives CASSFGQVGNYGYTF.

The table lists this clonotype with a few counts. The chain couples TRBV2 to TRBJ1-2; TRBD1 might be the D (5 bases). The CDR3 is made up of 13 amino acids. Germline assignment: CDR1 SNHLY and CDR2 FYNNEI. The V end was cut by 6 bases, the J end by 6 bases, with 14 bases between. CDR3 sequence (DNA): TGTGCCAGCAGGGAGTATCAGGGCGATGGCTACACCTTC. Translation gives CASREYQGDGYTF. The full variable domain, its missing parts supplied by reference TRBV2 and TRBJ1-2, is EPEVTQTPSHQVTQMGQEVILRCVPISNHLYFYWYRQILGQKVEFLVSFYNNEISEKSEIFDDQFSVERPDGSNFTLKIRSTKLEDSAMYFCASREYQGDGYTFGSGTRLTVV.

The table lists this clonotype with a few counts. V usage is TRBV28 and J usage is TRBJ2-7; possibly TRBD2 for D (5 bases). The ends were cut back, 6 bases at V and 6 bases at J, with 18 bases in the middle. The CDR3 has 14 residues. Germline V gene sequence: CDR1 MDHEN, CDR2 SYDVKM. CDR3 in amino acids: CASSTTRGNSEQYV. The CDR3 bases are TGTGCCAGCAGCACAACACGGGGAAATAGCGAGCAGTACGTC.

This clonotype has more than one count but fewer than ten. The V gene is TRBV5-1, the J gene TRBJ1-6; D gene ambiguous. CDR1 is SGHRS and CDR2 is YFSETQ in the germline V gene. The CDR3 covers 20 residues. V was clipped by 2 bases and J by 4 bases, with 25 bases between them. CDR3 DNA sequence: TGCGCCAGCAGCTTATATCCCCTCGGAGACCTTGGCGGGTATAATTCACCCCTCCACTTT. Its translation: CASSLYPLGDLGGYNSPLHF.

This clonotype was recorded a few times. J is TRBJ1-2 and V is TRBV6-6; D unclear. Trimming left V 0 bases short and J 0 bases short, with 11 bases between. The CDR3 extends over 16 amino acids. Germline V lookup: CDR1 MNHNY, CDR2 SVGAGI (reference sequence). Written as DNA, the CDR3 is TGTGCCAGCAGTTACTCGATCGGCGGAGCTAACTATGGCTACACCTTC. Its protein product is CASSYSIGGANYGYTF.

This clonotype showed up just a few times. This chain links TRBV4-3 with TRBJ2-2; maybe TRBD1 (6 bases). This CDR3 contains 17 residues. Germline loops: CDR1 LGHNA, CDR2 YSLEER. Trimming removed 0 bases from V and 1 base from J, with 12 bases in between. The CDR3 loop is CASSQETSGENTGELFF. The CDR3 nucleotides are TGCGCCAGCAGCCAAGAGACGTCAGGGGAGAACACCGGGGAGCTGTTTTTT.

The chain joins TRBV27 to TRBJ1-3; D is possibly TRBD1 (6 bases). Germline V gives CDR1 MNHEY, CDR2 SMNVEV (reference sequence). The V gene lost 5 bases and the J gene lost 1 base, with 15 bases spanning the gap. This CDR3 has 16 amino acids. DNA for the CDR3: TGTGCCAGCAGTCGCATACCCAGGGGATCTGGAAACACCATATATTTT. This gives the protein CASSRIPRGSGNTIYF.

The table lists this clonotype with a few counts. The chain links TRBV7-9 to TRBJ2-7; D gene uncertain. Trimming took 1 base from V and 5 from J, leaving 6 bases between them. The CDR3 sequence is 12 residues long. Germline CDR1 is SEHNR and CDR2 is FQNEAQ (reference sequence). CDR3 nucleotides: TGTGCCAGCAGCTTAGTGACGGACGAGCAGTACTTC. This translates into CASSLVTDEQYF.

The V gene is TRBV4-1, the J gene TRBJ1-5, with TRBD1 matching over 8 bases. CDR1 is MGHRA and CDR2 is YSYEKL in the germline V gene. This CDR3 has 16 amino acids. Losses at the gene ends were 1 base for V and 3 bases for J; bases not matched to a gene: 5. The chain's CDR3 is CASSQVWGQDNQPQHF. CDR3 sequence (DNA): TGCGCCAGCAGCCAAGTCTGGGGACAGGACAATCAGCCCCAGCATTTT.

This chain joins TRBV25-1 and TRBJ2-7; the match to TRBD1 covers 8 bases. V trimming: 3 bases; J trimming: 0 bases; junction bases outside the gene matches: 7. Germline V gene lookup returns CDR1 MGHDK and CDR2 SYGVNS. The CDR3 spans 16 residues. The CDR3 nucleotides read TGTGCCAGCAGTGACCCGACAGGGGCTTTCTCCTACGAGCAGTACTTC. Amino acid sequence: CASSDPTGAFSYEQYF.

The chain employs TRBV5-1 and TRBJ2-1, with unresolved D. Germline V gene lookup returns CDR1 SGHRS and CDR2 YFSETQ. V was cut by 4 bases and J by 10 bases, with 9 bases left in between. This CDR3 has 11 residues. In DNA form, the CDR3 reads TGCGCCAGCAGCGGAAACGAGGAGCAGTTCTTC. Translating gives CASSGNEEQFF.

The chain recombines TRBV5-1 with TRBJ1-1; 8 nucleotides match TRBD1. The length of the CDR3 is 15 residues. With 3 bases clipped from V and 4 bases from J, the junction kept 8 bases outside the gene matches. Germline CDR1 and CDR2: SGHRS and YFSETQ. In DNA form, the CDR3 reads TGCGCCAGCAGCTCAGACAGGGGTATGGGCACTGAAGCTTTCTTT. This codes for CASSSDRGMGTEAFF.